This TCR beta chain was recovered during a study of T cell responses to AZD1222 COVID-19 vaccine. Study findings and constraints: It was only after the peak T cell response that any repertoires were sampled.

Germline V gene data show CDR1 as LGHDT and CDR2 as YNNKEL (reference sequence). V lost 1 base, J lost 4 bases, and 10 bases lay in between. The CDR3 has 14 amino acids. Method: immunoSEQ multiplex PCR; TCRdb's copy keeps in-frame clones and lacks some. The table includes 150,000 to 200,000 clones, 75% to 90% detected once. As to this clone: The antigen is undetermined.

This TCR was recovered from an adult in good health. The sample was peripheral blood, taken on day 0 of AZD1222 vaccination. The V and J genes are TRBV3-1 (or the pseudogene TRBV3-2) and TRBJ1-1; D is perhaps TRBD1 (6 bases). This CDR3 is CASSQVSRGTEAFF. CDR3 sequence (DNA): TGTGCCAGCAGCCAAGTCTCCAGGGGCACTGAAGCTTTCTTT.